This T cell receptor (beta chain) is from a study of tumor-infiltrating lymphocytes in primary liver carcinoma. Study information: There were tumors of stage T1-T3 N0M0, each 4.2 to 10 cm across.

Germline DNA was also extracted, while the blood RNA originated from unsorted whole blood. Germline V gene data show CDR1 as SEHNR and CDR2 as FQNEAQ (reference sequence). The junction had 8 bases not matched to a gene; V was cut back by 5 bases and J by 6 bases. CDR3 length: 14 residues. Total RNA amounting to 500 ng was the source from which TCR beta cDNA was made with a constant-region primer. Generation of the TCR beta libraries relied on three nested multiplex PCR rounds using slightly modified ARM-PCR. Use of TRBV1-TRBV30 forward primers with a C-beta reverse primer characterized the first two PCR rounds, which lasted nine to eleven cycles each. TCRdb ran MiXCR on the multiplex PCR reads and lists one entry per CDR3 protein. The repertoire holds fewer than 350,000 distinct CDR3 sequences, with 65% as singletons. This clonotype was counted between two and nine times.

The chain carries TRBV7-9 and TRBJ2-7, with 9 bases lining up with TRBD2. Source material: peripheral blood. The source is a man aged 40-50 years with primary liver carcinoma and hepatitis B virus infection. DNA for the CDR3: TGTGCCAGCAGCCTAATAGCGGGAGTCTCCGAGCAGTACTTC. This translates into CASSLIAGVSEQYF.